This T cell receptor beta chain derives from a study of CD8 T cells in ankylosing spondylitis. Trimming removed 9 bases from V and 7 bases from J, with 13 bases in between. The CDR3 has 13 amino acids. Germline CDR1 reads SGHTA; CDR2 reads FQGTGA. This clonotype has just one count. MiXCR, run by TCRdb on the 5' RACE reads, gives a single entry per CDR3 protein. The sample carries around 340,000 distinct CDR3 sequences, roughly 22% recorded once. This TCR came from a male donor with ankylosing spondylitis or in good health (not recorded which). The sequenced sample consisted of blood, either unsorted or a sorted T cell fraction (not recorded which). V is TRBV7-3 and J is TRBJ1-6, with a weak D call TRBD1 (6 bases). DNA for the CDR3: TGTGCCAGATCCAGGGGTTGGAATTCACCCCTCCACTTT. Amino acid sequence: CARSRGWNSPLHF.